The next 30 T cell receptor beta chains were all read from a single sample in a study of T cells in Graves' hyperthyroidism and ophthalmopathy. Amplified TCR beta CDR3 regions came from RNA transcripts. During a first-round RT-PCR of the TCR CDR3, the HTBI primer set was used. From the multiplex PCR reads, TCRdb called clonotypes with MiXCR, one entry per CDR3 protein. The sample comprises under 350,000 distinct CDR3 sequences, about a sixth of which are singletons, and over 45% rests with the top ten. Sequencing was done on a sample of blood. These receptors were obtained from a woman in her sixties or seventies with Graves' ophthalmopathy.

This clonotype was recorded many times. The rearrangement joins TRBV6-2 or TRBV6-3 to TRBJ1-1; possibly TRBD1 for D (5 bases). Germline CDR1 is MNHEY and CDR2 is SVGEGT. Trimming removed 0 bases at V and 3 bases at J, with 8 bases between. This CDR3 comprises 14 residues. The CDR3 DNA is TGTGCCAGCAGTTACTCGAGGGGCGACACTGAAGCTTTCTTT. Its translation: CASSYSRGDTEAFF.

This clonotype was observed at least ten times. The chain carries TRBV6-2 or TRBV6-3 and TRBJ2-3; tentatively, D is TRBD2 (5 bases). CDR1 is MNHEY and CDR2 is SVGEGT in the germline V gene. This CDR3 has 15 residues. The V and J ends lost 0 bases and 2 bases respectively, with 9 bases between them. The CDR3 DNA follows: TGTGCCAGCAGTTACTCGAAACGGGACACAGATACGCAGTATTTT. Its protein is CASSYSKRDTDTQYF.

This clonotype has at least ten counts. The rearrangement links TRBV5-1 to TRBJ2-7; possible D gene TRBD1, 6 bases. Germline lookup yields CDR1 SGHRS and CDR2 YFSETQ. This CDR3 has 14 residues. The V end was cut by 2 bases, the J end by 2 bases, with 11 bases between. The CDR3 DNA is TGCGCCAGCAGCTTACAGGGTTTAACCTACGAGCAGTACTTC. The encoded protein is CASSLQGLTYEQYF.

The sample holds many counts of this clonotype. The V and J genes are TRBV13 and TRBJ2-1; 7 positions match TRBD1. V gave up 4 bases and J gave up 0 bases; unmatched junction bases: 3. Germline CDR1 PRHDT, CDR2 FYEKMQ (reference sequence). CDR3 length: 15 amino acids. CDR3 sequence reads: CASSYGDSSYNEQFF. The CDR3 DNA is TGTGCCAGCAGCTATGGGGACAGCTCCTACAATGAGCAGTTCTTC.

The rearrangement uses TRBV15 and TRBJ1-1, with D possibly matching TRBD1 (6 bases). Germline V CDR1 and CDR2: LNHNV, YYDKDF (reference sequence). Trimming took off 5 bases at V and 0 bases at J, with 13 bases between the two ends. There are 15 residues in the CDR3. CDR3 nucleotide sequence: TGTGCCACCAGCGGGGGCCCCGTCATGAACACTGAAGCTTTCTTT. Translated, it gives CATSGGPVMNTEAFF.

This clonotype has ten or more counts. The chain combines TRBV20-1 with TRBJ1-5, with no clear D. Trimming shortened V by 0 bases and J by 7 bases, and 7 bases separated the two germline ends. Germline lookup yields CDR1 DFQATT and CDR2 SNEGSKA (reference sequence). The CDR3 spans 12 residues. The DNA of the CDR3 is TGCAGTGCTAGAGAGGGCTCACAGCCCCAGCATTTT. It translates to CSAREGSQPQHF.

This clonotype has more than one count but fewer than ten. The chain joins TRBV4-3 to TRBJ1-4; 8 bases align to TRBD1. Per germline, CDR1 LGHNA and CDR2 YSLEER. CDR3 length equals 14 residues. J gave up 8 bases and V 4 bases, and 6 bases lay outside the gene matches. The CDR3 sequence is CASSPGQGLEKLFF. In nucleotides, the CDR3 is TGCGCCAGCAGCCCTGGACAGGGACTGGAAAAACTGTTTTTT.

This clonotype was recorded many times. The rearrangement joins TRBV19 to TRBJ1-1, with D possibly matching TRBD1 (6 bases). Trimming removed 3 bases at V and 6 bases at J, with 20 bases between. The CDR3 runs 16 residues. Germline loops: CDR1 LNHDA, CDR2 SQIVND (reference sequence). The CDR3 protein is CASSMKPGAGTAEAFF. The DNA of the CDR3 is TGTGCCAGTAGTATGAAGCCAGGGGCGGGAACGGCTGAAGCTTTCTTT.

This clonotype was recorded many times. The chain joins TRBV12-3 or TRBV12-4 to TRBJ2-5, with TRBD1 matching over 7 bases. The CDR3 length is 13 residues. The ends lost 5 bases at V and 7 bases at J; junction bases unmatched: 7. The CDR3 here is CASSPTGEWTQYF. The CDR3 DNA is TGTGCCAGCAGTCCCACAGGGGAATGGACCCAGTACTTC.

Details on this clonotype: A much larger clonotype is one base distant, so this may be a read error. This chain joins TRBV27 and TRBJ2-1; no clear D gene. Germline V gene data show CDR1 as MNHEY and CDR2 as SMNVEV (reference sequence). The CDR3 has 12 amino acids. The CDR3 loop reads CVSNGHYNEQFF. The CDR3 DNA is TGTGTCAGCAATGGTCATTACAATGAGCAGTTCTTC.

J is TRBJ2-2 and V is TRBV5-8; no reliable D call. Trimming took off 0 bases at V and 7 bases at J, with 4 bases between the two ends. Germline CDR1 reads SGHTS; CDR2 reads YDEGEE. The CDR3 consists of 12 residues. CDR3 loop: CASSLGIGELFF. CDR3 sequence (DNA): TGTGCCAGCAGCTTGGGTATCGGGGAGCTGTTTTTT. The entire variable domain, with the rest obtained from reference TRBV5-8 and TRBJ2-2, is as follows: EAGVTQSPTHLIKTRGQQATLRCSPISGHTSVYWYQQALGLGLQFLLWYDEGEERNRGNFPPRFSGRQFPNYSSELNVNALELEDSALYLCASSLGIGELFFGEGSRLTVL.

This clonotype was detected a few times. V usage is TRBV7-3 and J usage is TRBJ1-1; D unclear. CDR3 size: 11 residues. CDR1 is SGHTA, CDR2 FQGTGA, per germline. The germline V and J ends were trimmed by 3 bases and 11 bases, with 10 bases remaining between them. The CDR3 region is CASSFPAGAFF. The CDR3 DNA reads as TGTGCCAGCAGCTTTCCCGCTGGGGCTTTCTTT.

The chain links TRBV4-2 to TRBJ1-1; 8 bases map to TRBD1. Unmatched junction bases numbered 11, after V lost 3 bases and J lost 5 bases. CDR3 length: 16 amino acids. Germline V gene sequence: CDR1 LGHNA, CDR2 YNFKEQ. The CDR3 nucleotides read TGTGCCAGCAGCCAGAGCGGACAGGGCTTTTATACTGAAGCTTTCTTT. As protein: CASSQSGQGFYTEAFF.

The chain is built from TRBV5-6 and TRBJ1-2; possibly TRBD1 for D (5 bases). This CDR3 contains 14 residues. Germline V lookup: CDR1 SGHDT, CDR2 YYEEEE. Trimming cost V 4 bases and J 1 base, with 11 bases left between them. The CDR3 loop is CASSVQGLNYGYTF. The CDR3 DNA is TGTGCCAGCAGCGTTCAGGGCCTTAACTATGGCTACACCTTC.

This rearrangement joins TRBV2 to TRBJ2-1; TRBD1 might be the D (7 bases). Per germline, CDR1 SNHLY and CDR2 FYNNEI. Trimming shortened V by 4 bases and J by 0 bases, and 13 bases separated the two germline ends. The CDR3 contains 16 residues. The DNA for the CDR3 is TGTGCCAGCAGTGTCGGGGGACAGACCTCCTACAATGAGCAGTTCTTC. Translating gives CASSVGGQTSYNEQFF. The variable domain in full, with the rest retrieved from reference TRBV2 and TRBJ2-1, is EPEVTQTPSHQVTQMGQEVILRCVPISNHLYFYWYRQILGQKVEFLVSFYNNEISEKSEIFDDQFSVERPDGSNFTLKIRSTKLEDSAMYFCASSVGGQTSYNEQFFGPGTRLTVL.

The chain is built from TRBV7-2 and TRBJ1-6; 10 positions agree with TRBD1. V trimming: 6 bases; J trimming: 10 bases; junction bases outside the gene matches: 6. Per germline, CDR1 SGHTA and CDR2 FQGNSA. This CDR3 is 14 amino acids long. Here the CDR3 DNA reads TGTGCCAGCAGAAAGGGGACAGGGGTCTCACCCCTCCACTTT. This gives the protein CASRKGTGVSPLHF.

Ten or more counts support this clonotype. The J gene is TRBJ2-7, the V gene TRBV12-3 or TRBV12-4; possibly TRBD2 for D (6 bases). V was trimmed by 4 bases and J by 6 bases, leaving 19 bases between them. There are 15 residues in the CDR3. CDR3 residues: CASSYVWGESLEQYF. The CDR3 DNA is TGTGCCAGCAGTTATGTTTGGGGGGAATCGCTCGAGCAGTACTTC.

This clonotype was found a few times. V and J are TRBV14 and TRBJ2-5; 7 bases agree with TRBD2. Per germline, CDR1 SGHDN and CDR2 FVKESK. Trimming cost V 4 bases and J 2 bases; bases outside gene matches: 7. The CDR3 spans 15 residues. The CDR3 sequence is CASSREFGGQETQYF. CDR3 coding DNA: TGTGCCAGCAGCCGAGAGTTCGGGGGGCAAGAGACCCAGTACTTC.

This sequence joins TRBV4-3 and TRBJ2-7; 8 bases are a match to TRBD2. There are 17 residues in the CDR3. CDR1 is LGHNA and CDR2 is YSLEER in the germline V gene. Trimming cost V 4 bases and J 3 bases; bases outside gene matches: 14. In nucleotides, the CDR3 is TGCGCCAGCAGCCCTAGGGCTAGCGGGCAAATTAACTACGAGCAGTACTTC. The encoded protein is CASSPRASGQINYEQYF.

Many counts were recorded for this clonotype. The chain is built from TRBV3-1 and TRBJ2-2; 13 bases align to TRBD2. CDR3 length equals 16 residues. V lost 3 bases, J lost 3 bases, and 1 base stayed unmatched. The germline gives CDR1 LGHDT, CDR2 YNNKEL (reference sequence). CDR3 nucleotides: TGTGCCAGCAGCCATGGACTAGCGGGAGACACCGGGGAGCTGTTTTTT. This sequence encodes CASSHGLAGDTGELFF.

Many counts were recorded for this clonotype. CDR3 in DNA: TGCGCCAGCAGCTTGGCCTTAGGACGGCCGTCCTACGAGCAGTACTTC. It encodes CASSLALGRPSYEQYF. This sequence joins TRBV5-1 and TRBJ2-7; no clear D gene. V was pared by 0 bases and J by 1 base, with 14 bases between. There are 16 residues in the CDR3. Germline lookup yields CDR1 SGHRS and CDR2 YFSETQ.

The CDR3: CAIGDRVASDGYTF. CDR3 in DNA: TGTGCCATTGGGGACAGGGTAGCCAGCGATGGCTACACCTTC. The genes are TRBV10-3 and TRBJ1-2; 9 nucleotides line up with TRBD1. Germline assignment: CDR1 ENHRY and CDR2 SYGVKD. CDR3 length equals 14 residues. The junction had 11 bases not matched to a gene; V was cut back by 9 bases and J by 6 bases.

This clonotype was detected many times. The rearrangement joins TRBV20-1 to TRBJ1-5; D perhaps matches TRBD1 (5 bases). The V end lost 1 base, the J end lost 4 bases, and 14 bases lay between the germline ends. This CDR3 has 15 residues. Germline V gene lookup returns CDR1 DFQATT and CDR2 SNEGSKA (reference sequence). DNA for the CDR3: TGCAGTGCTAGAGCCCAGTCGGGGGAGAATCAGCCCCAGCATTTT. Its protein is CSARAQSGENQPQHF.

This clonotype has at least ten counts. The chain couples TRBV30 to TRBJ1-4, with a weak D call TRBD1 (5 bases). Germline CDR1 and CDR2: GTSNPN and SVGIG (reference sequence). The CDR3 totals 13 residues. Trimming shortened V by 5 bases and J by 8 bases, and 15 bases separated the two germline ends. CDR3: CAWEGPVKEKLFF. The CDR3 DNA follows: TGTGCCTGGGAGGGACCAGTCAAGGAAAAACTGTTTTTT.

This clonotype was counted at least ten times. V gene TRBV28 combines with J gene TRBJ1-2, with D hard to call. CDR1 MDHEN and CDR2 SYDVKM come from the germline V gene. The CDR3 length is 15 residues. Trimming removed 4 bases at V and 1 base at J, with 13 bases between. CDR3 DNA: TGTGCCAGCAGTTCTTGGACCCAGTTTAACTATGGCTACACCTTC. As protein: CASSSWTQFNYGYTF.

The V and J genes are TRBV7-9 and TRBJ1-3, with no clear D. The length of the CDR3 is 13 residues. Germline lookup yields CDR1 SEHNR and CDR2 FQNEAQ (reference sequence). Trimming pared 3 bases from V and 2 bases from J, leaving 5 bases between. The CDR3 is CASSFQTGNTIYF. CDR3 DNA sequence: TGTGCCAGCAGCTTCCAGACTGGAAACACCATATATTTT.

This clonotype was seen at least ten times. The CDR3 protein is CASSLGMESGYTF. For the CDR3, the DNA is TGTGCCAGCAGCTTAGGAATGGAATCTGGCTACACCTTC. V gene TRBV7-2 combines with J gene TRBJ1-2; no firm D call. The V end was cut by 1 base, the J end by 7 bases, with 10 bases between. CDR1 is SGHTA, CDR2 FQGNSA, per germline. This CDR3 is 13 amino acids long.

This clonotype has ten or more counts. The V gene is TRBV3-1, the J gene TRBJ1-2; possibly TRBD1 for D (6 bases). Germline CDR1 is LGHDT and CDR2 is YNNKEL (reference sequence). This CDR3 has 13 residues. The V end lost 6 bases, the J end lost 5 bases, and 13 bases lay between the germline ends. CDR3 bases: TGTGCCAGCAGGGGGGGGCGAAGATATGGCTACACCTTC. Translating gives CASRGGRRYGYTF.

This clonotype has only a few counts. Here the CDR3 DNA reads TGTGCCAGCAGTTACCCCGGGGGGCCACCGTACTTC. Its translation: CASSYPGGPPYF. V is TRBV6-5 and J is TRBJ2-4, with D perhaps matching TRBD2 (7 bases). Germline CDR1 MNHEY, CDR2 SVGAGI. V dropped 2 bases and J dropped 15 bases, with 14 bases sitting between them. The CDR3 totals 12 residues.

At least ten counts were recorded for this clonotype. This chain uses TRBV4-3 with TRBJ2-1, with TRBD2 matching 11 bases. Per the germline V gene, CDR1 is LGHNA and CDR2 is YSLEER. The CDR3 has 14 amino acids. The trim removed 2 bases at V and 9 bases at J, leaving 3 bases unmatched. CDR3 in amino acids: CASSQLLAGAEQFF. For the CDR3, the DNA is TGCGCCAGCAGCCAATTACTAGCGGGAGCTGAGCAGTTCTTC.